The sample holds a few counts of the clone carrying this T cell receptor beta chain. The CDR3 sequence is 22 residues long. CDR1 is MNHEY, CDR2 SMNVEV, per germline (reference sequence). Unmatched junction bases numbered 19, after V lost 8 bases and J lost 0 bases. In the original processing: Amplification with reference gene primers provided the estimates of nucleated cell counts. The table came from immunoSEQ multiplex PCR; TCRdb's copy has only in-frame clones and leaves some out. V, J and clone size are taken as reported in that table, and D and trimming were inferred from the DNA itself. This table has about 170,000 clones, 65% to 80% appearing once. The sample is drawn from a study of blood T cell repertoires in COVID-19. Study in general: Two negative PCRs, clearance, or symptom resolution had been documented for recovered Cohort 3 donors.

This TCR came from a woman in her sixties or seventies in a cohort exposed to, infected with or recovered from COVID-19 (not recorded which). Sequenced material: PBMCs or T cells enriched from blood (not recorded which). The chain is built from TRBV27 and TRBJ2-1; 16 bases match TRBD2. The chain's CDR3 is CASRRGVGGTSGRVLSYNEQFF. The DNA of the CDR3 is TGTGCCAGCCGGAGGGGGGTTGGGGGGACTAGCGGGAGGGTACTCTCCTACAATGAGCAGTTCTTC.